This T cell receptor (beta chain) was sequenced during a study of CD8 T cells in ankylosing spondylitis. TCRdb independently ran MiXCR on the 5' RACE reads; one entry per CDR3 protein. The sample holds more than 250,000 distinct CDR3 sequences, 7% to 9% seen once. Whole-study results and caveats: Ankylosing spondylitis blood seemed to carry a telltale TCR beta motif made of about 8 highly homologous variants.

This clonotype was observed a handful of times. Its antigen remains unidentified. V lost 8 bases to trimming and J lost 7 bases, with 14 bases between them. The CDR3 is 12 amino acids. The germline CDR1 and CDR2 sequences are GTSNPN and SVGIG (reference sequence). This chain uses TRBV30 with TRBJ1-4; D unclear. The sequencing input was blood, either unsorted or a sorted T cell fraction (not recorded which). This clonotype was obtained from a male donor with ankylosing spondylitis. CDR3 residues: CAVQNSLEKLFF. The CDR3 DNA follows: TGTGCCGTCCAGAACAGCCTTGAAAAACTGTTTTTT.